The present entry profiles one TCR beta chain with its context. These data come from a study of multiple sclerosis patients with progressive multifocal leukoencephalopathy. Every PCR reaction included synthetic inline CDR3 controls for all V-J pairings. Produced via immunoSEQ multiplex PCR; TCRdb's table is partial and in-frame only. The data hold tens of thousands of clones, with just under 90% observed a single time. The time point is: more than 5 months of natalizumab therapy. This specimen consisted of PBMCs, obtained from a patient treated with natalizumab. The sequence was collected from a human donor with multiple sclerosis.

Here the CDR3 reads CASSPTISYEQYF. The CDR3 DNA reads as TGTGCCAGCAGCCCTACAATATCCTACGAGCAGTACTTC. V is TRBV11-2 and J is TRBJ2-7, with unresolved D. V lost 5 bases and J lost 1, with 9 bases in between. Germline V CDR1 and CDR2: SGHAT, FQNNGV. CDR3 length equals 13 residues. Full variable domain (remainder filled in from reference TRBV11-2 and TRBJ2-7): EAGVAQSPRYKIIEKRQSVAFWCNPISGHATLYWYQQILGQGPKLLIQFQNNGVVDDSQLPKDRFSAERLKGVDSTLKIQPAKLEDSAVYLCASSPTISYEQYFGPGTRLTVT.